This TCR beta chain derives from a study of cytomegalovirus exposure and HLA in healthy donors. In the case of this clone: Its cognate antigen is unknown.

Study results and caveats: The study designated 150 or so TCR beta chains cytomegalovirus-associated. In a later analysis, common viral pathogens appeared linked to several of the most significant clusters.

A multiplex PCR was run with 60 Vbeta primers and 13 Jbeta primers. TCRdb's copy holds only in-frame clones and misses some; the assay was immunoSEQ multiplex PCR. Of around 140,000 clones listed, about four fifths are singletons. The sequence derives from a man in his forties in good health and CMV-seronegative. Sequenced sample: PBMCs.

CDR3 sequence: CSVEDFGQGAMWNEQFF. CDR3 in DNA: TGCAGCGTTGAAGATTTTGGGCAGGGGGCCATGTGGAATGAGCAGTTCTTC. The rearrangement uses TRBV29-1 and TRBJ2-1; 8 bases align to TRBD1. The CDR3 contains 17 residues. Trimming took 0 bases from V and 7 from J; bases not matched to a gene: 14. Germline V CDR1 and CDR2: SQVTM, ANQGSEA.